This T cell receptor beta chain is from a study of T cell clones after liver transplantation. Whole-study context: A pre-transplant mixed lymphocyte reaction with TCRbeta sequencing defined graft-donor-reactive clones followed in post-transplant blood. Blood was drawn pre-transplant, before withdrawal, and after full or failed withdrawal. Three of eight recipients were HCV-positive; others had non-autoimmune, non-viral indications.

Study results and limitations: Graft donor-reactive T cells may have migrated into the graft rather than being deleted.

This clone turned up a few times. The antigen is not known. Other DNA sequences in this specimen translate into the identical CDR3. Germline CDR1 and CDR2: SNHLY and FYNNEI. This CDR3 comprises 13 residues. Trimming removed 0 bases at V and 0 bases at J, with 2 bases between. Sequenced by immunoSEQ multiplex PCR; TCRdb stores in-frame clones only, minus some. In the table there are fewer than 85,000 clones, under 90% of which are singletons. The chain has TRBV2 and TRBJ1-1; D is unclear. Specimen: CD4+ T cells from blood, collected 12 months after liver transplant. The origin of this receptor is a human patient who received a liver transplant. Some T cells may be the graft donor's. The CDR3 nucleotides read TGTGCCAGCAGTGAAGCTGTGAACACTGAAGCTTTCTTT. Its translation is CASSEAVNTEAFF.